Below, one T cell receptor (beta chain) is given with its context. The antigen remains unidentified. Germline CDR1 SGHVS, CDR2 FNYEAQ. There are 15 residues in the CDR3. The V end was cut by 5 bases, the J end by 4 bases, with 18 bases between. Clones were read by immunoSEQ multiplex PCR, and TCRdb kept only the in-frame ones, dropping some. Among tens of thousands of clones listed, about 88% were seen once. This record belongs to a study of OX40 agonist ivuxolimab in advanced cancers. Notes on the study in general: On average, CD8+ T cells had more expanded clones than CD4+. Low normalized clonal expansion also occurred in some nonresponding patients.

The receptor comes from an adult with an advanced solid tumor such as melanoma, head and neck, liver or kidney cancer. This rearrangement joins TRBV7-6 to TRBJ2-7; D possibly corresponds to TRBD2 (6 bases). The sequenced sample was CD4+ or CD8+ T cells sorted from blood, obtained in a trial of the OX40 agonist ivuxolimab. This chain's CDR3 is CASSVDPGSPYEQYF. The CDR3 DNA sequence: TGTGCCAGCAGCGTAGATCCCGGGAGTCCTTACGAGCAGTACTTC. The entire variable domain, with the rest obtained from reference TRBV7-6 and TRBJ2-7, is as follows: GAGVSQSPRYKVTKRGQDVALRCDPISGHVSLYWYRQALGQGPEFLTYFNYEAQQDKSGLPNDRFSAERPEGSISTLTIQRTEQRDSAMYRCASSVDPGSPYEQYFGPGTRLTVT.